Described below is a single T cell receptor (beta chain) sequence and its context. Its antigen is currently unknown. The data derive from a study of cytomegalovirus exposure and HLA in healthy donors. About the research overall: An early release of data contained about 85 million unique TCRs, which came from HLA-typed donors. Notes on the study in general: Further analysis was carried out later, and it showed several of the most significant clusters appearing linked to common viral pathogens. The presence/absence work took it that sequencing depth was about the same across donors. Published work reported that the classifier diagnosed cytomegalovirus status with high specificity and sensitivity.

The V gene end was trimmed by 7 bases and the J gene end by 5 bases; junction bases not matched to a gene: 7. The CDR3 has 12 residues. Germline V gene data show CDR1 as SQVTM and CDR2 as ANQGSEA. With 60 Vbeta and 13 Jbeta primers, the PCR was carried out. The data were produced by immunoSEQ multiplex PCR, yet TCRdb's version contains in-frame clones alone and is incomplete. The table records more than 150,000 clones, 80% to 85% of them present only once. The chain links TRBV29-1 to TRBJ2-7, with TRBD1 matching 8 bases. The sample taken for sequencing was PBMCs. The TCR sequence derives from a woman between 18 and 29 years old in good health and CMV-seronegative. In DNA, the CDR3 is TGCAGCGCGTGGACAGGGTTCGACGAGCAGTACTTC. Amino acid sequence: CSAWTGFDEQYF.